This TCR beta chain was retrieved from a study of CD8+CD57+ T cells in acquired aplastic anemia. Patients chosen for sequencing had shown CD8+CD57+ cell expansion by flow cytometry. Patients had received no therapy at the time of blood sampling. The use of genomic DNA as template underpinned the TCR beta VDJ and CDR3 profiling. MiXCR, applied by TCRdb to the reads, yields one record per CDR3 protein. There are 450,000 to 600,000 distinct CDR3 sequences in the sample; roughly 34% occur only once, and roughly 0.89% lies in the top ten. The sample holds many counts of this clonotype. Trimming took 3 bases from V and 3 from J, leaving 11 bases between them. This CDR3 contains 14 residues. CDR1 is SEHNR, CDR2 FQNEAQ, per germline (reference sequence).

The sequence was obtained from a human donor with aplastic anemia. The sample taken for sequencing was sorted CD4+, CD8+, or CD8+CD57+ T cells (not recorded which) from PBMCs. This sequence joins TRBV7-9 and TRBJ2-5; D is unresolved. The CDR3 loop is CASSLKTAEETQYF. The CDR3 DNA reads TGTGCCAGCAGCTTGAAAACAGCAGAAGAGACCCAGTACTTC.